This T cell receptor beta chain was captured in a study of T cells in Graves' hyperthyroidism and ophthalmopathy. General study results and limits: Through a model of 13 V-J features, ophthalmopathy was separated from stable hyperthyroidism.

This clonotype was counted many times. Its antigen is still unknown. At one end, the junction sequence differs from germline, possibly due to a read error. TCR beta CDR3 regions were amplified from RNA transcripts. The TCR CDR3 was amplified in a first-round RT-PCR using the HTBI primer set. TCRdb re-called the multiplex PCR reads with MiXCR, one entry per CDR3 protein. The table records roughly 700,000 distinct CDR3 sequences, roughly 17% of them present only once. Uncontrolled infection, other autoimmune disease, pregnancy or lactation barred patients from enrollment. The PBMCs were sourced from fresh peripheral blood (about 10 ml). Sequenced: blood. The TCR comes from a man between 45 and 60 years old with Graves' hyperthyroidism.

CDR3 in amino acids: CASSQADTQYF. Written as DNA, the CDR3 is TGTGCCAGCAGTCAAGCAGATACGCAGTATTTT. The rearrangement uses TRBV14 and TRBJ2-3; the D is unclear. The CDR3 totals 11 residues. Germline loops: CDR1 SGHDN, CDR2 FVKESK.